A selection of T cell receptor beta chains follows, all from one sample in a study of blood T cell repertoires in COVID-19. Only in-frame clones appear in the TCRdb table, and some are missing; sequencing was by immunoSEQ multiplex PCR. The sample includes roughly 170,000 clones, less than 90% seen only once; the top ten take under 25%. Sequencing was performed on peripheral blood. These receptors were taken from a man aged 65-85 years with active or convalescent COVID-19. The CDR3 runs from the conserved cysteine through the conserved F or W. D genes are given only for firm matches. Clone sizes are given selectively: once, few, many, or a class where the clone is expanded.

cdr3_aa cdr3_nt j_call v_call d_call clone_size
CASSSLRGRSNEKLFF TGTGCCAGCAGCTCCCTCAGGGGCAGGTCTAATGAAAAACTGTTTTTT TRBJ1-4 TRBV11-2 - few
CASSLGQGDGYTF TGTGCCAGCAGTTTAGGGCAGGGGGATGGCTACACCTTC TRBJ1-2 TRBV27 TRBD1 -
CASSPGNVGRGSDTEAFF TGTGCCAGCTCACCAGGTAATGTTGGCAGGGGGTCTGACACTGAAGCTTTCTTT TRBJ1-1 TRBV18 TRBD1 -
CASSPLGTGANQPQHF TGTGCCAGCAGCCCGCTGGGGACAGGAGCCAATCAGCCCCAGCATTTT TRBJ1-5 TRBV7-9 TRBD1 -
CASSLGTGAGNTIYF TGTGCCAGCAGCTTAGGGACAGGGGCGGGAAACACCATATATTTT TRBJ1-3 TRBV7-2 TRBD1 -
CASSLEGQGVGNEQYF TGCGCCAGCAGCTTGGAGGGACAGGGGGTGGGGAACGAGCAGTACTTC TRBJ2-7 TRBV5-1 TRBD1 -
CASSPPGLAGVGEQFF TGTGCCAGCTCACCCCCCGGACTAGCGGGAGTCGGTGAGCAGTTCTTC TRBJ2-1 TRBV18 TRBD2 few
CASSLSSSGRFKQFF TGTGCCAGCAGCTTAAGTTCTAGCGGGAGGTTCAAGCAGTTCTTC TRBJ2-1 TRBV7-3 TRBD2 -
CASSLGGQGREKLFF TGTGCCAGCAGCTTGGGGGGACAGGGTAGGGAAAAACTGTTTTTT TRBJ1-4 TRBV5-4 TRBD1 -
CASGFQGYTEAFF TGTGCTAGTGGTTTCCAGGGGTACACTGAAGCTTTCTTT TRBJ1-1 TRBV12-5 - -
CATSDPLAGTDNEQFF TGTGCCACCAGTGACCCACTAGCGGGAACAGACAATGAGCAGTTCTTC TRBJ2-1 TRBV24-1 TRBD2 -
CASSIGGTQIETQYF TGTGCCAGTAGTATCGGAGGGACTCAAATAGAGACCCAGTACTTC TRBJ2-5 TRBV19 - -
CASRRQAPGNTIYF TGTGCCAGCAGAAGACAGGCTCCGGGAAACACCATATATTTT TRBJ1-3 TRBV6-5 - -
CASSAGTTTNYGYTF TGTGCCAGCAGCGCCGGGACTACTACTAACTATGGCTACACCTTC TRBJ1-2 TRBV7-6 - -
CASSEEGRGRNEAFF TGTGCCAGCAGTGAAGAGGGAAGAGGGCGGAATGAAGCTTTCTTT TRBJ1-1 TRBV6-1 - -
CASSGMVQGYGYTF TGTGCCAGCAGCGGTATGGTACAGGGATATGGCTACACCTTC TRBJ1-2 TRBV11-2 - -
CASGQGGDTEAFF TGTGCCAGCGGACAGGGGGGTGACACTGAAGCTTTCTTT TRBJ1-1 TRBV9 TRBD1 -
CASSTRTGPEGYTF TGTGCCAGCAGTACGAGGACAGGCCCGGAGGGCTACACCTTC TRBJ1-2 TRBV6-5 TRBD1 -
CASSLDRDGSEQFF TGTGCCAGCAGCTTGGACAGGGACGGGTCGGAGCAGTTCTTC TRBJ2-1 TRBV5-6 - -
CASSQVGVPPDTQYF TGTGCCAGCAGCCAAGTGGGAGTCCCCCCAGATACGCAGTATTTT TRBJ2-3 TRBV3-1/TRBV3-2 - once
CSVSGTHSYEQYF TGCAGCGTTTCCGGGACACACTCCTACGAGCAGTACTTC TRBJ2-7 TRBV29-1 - -
CASSDRSSGANVLTF TGTGCCAGCTCGGACAGGAGCTCTGGGGCCAACGTCCTGACTTTC TRBJ2-6 TRBV11-3 TRBD1 -
CASSSPLREAYNEQFF TGTGCCAGCAGCTCCCCCTTGCGGGAGGCATACAATGAGCAGTTCTTC TRBJ2-1 TRBV7-2 TRBD2 -
CASSLRVRDIQYF TGTGCCAGCAGTTTACGGGTCAGAGACATTCAGTACTTC TRBJ2-4 TRBV27 - few
CASSPGPTGGGNQPQHF TGCGCCAGCAGCCCTGGACCGACAGGGGGCGGGAATCAGCCCCAGCATTTT TRBJ1-5 TRBV5-1 TRBD1 -
CATLLAGANTGELFF TGTGCCACCCTACTAGCGGGGGCGAACACCGGGGAGCTGTTTTTT TRBJ2-2 TRBV15 TRBD2 few
CAISESGGGSVEQYF TGTGCCATCAGTGAGTCCGGCGGGGGGTCCGTTGAGCAGTACTTC TRBJ2-7 TRBV10-3 TRBD2 -
CASSVTGGPNYGYTF TGTGCCAGCAGCGTGACAGGGGGTCCGAACTATGGCTACACCTTC TRBJ1-2 TRBV7-9 TRBD1 -